Reported below is one T cell receptor beta chain. Its antigen has not been determined. Nothing much larger sits one base from this clone, and base qualities are not available. The record originates from a study of T cell changes during pregnancy in multiple sclerosis (dated by TCRdb to the late 2010s). For the wider study: The study examined how the T cell repertoire changed over the course of pregnancy in women with multiple sclerosis.

The library came from the immunoSEQ multiplex PCR assay. In TCRdb, the immuneACCESS table is reduced to in-frame sequences with V and J assigned. These tables do not hold every clone; where another copy was compared, an unresolved V gene accounts for under half, and the others remain unexplained. The table for this sample lists approximately 100,000 clones; 80% to 95% of them were counted only once. The ten largest clones take up 1.6% of the sample. A distance of 13 bases separates the germline ends of V and J, which lose 3 bases and 0 bases respectively. There are 16 amino acids in the CDR3, from cysteine to phenylalanine inclusive. CDR3 DNA only is kept here, 48 bases in frame from base 1. For CDR1 and CDR2, the germline V gene lists SGHRS and YFSETQ.

The sample was peripheral blood, taken after pregnancy. This receptor was obtained from a female donor with multiple sclerosis, enrolled in a pregnancy study. The chain was built from TRBV5-1 and TRBJ1-3; TRBD1 is perhaps the D gene, given 6 matching bases. Here is the DNA: TGCGCCAGCAGCTATGGACAGTTCAACTCTGGAAACACCATATATTTT. Its protein is CASSYGQFNSGNTIYF.